The 8 T cell receptor beta chains presented below share a single source sample, sequenced in a study of CD8+ T cells in alopecia areata. Sequencing relied on a cDNA template that was reverse transcribed from extracted RNA. Method: immunoSEQ multiplex PCR; TCRdb's copy keeps in-frame clones and lacks some. The sample lists over 150,000 clones; 63% were seen once. Sequences were derived from CD4+ T cells sorted from blood, sampled at week 0. Receptor source: a human donor with alopecia areata.

The rearrangement links TRBV25-1 to TRBJ2-1, with D unclear. The CDR3 runs 15 residues. Germline CDR1 MGHDK, CDR2 SYGVNS. The V end lost 3 bases, the J end lost 4 bases, and 13 bases lay between the germline ends. DNA of the CDR3: TGTGCCAGCAGTGACCCTGGACGGAAGTACAATGAGCAGTTCTTC. Protein sequence: CASSDPGRKYNEQFF.

This chain uses TRBV7-8 with TRBJ1-5; D not resolved. The CDR3 has 15 residues. Germline values: CDR1 SGHVS, CDR2 FQNEAQ. V was cut by 7 bases and J by 3 bases, with 16 bases left in between. DNA for the CDR3: TGTGCCAGCACCCCGTTAGGGCAGTCCAATCAGCCCCAGCATTTT. Translating it yields CASTPLGQSNQPQHF. The variable domain in full, completed from reference TRBV7-8 and TRBJ1-5, reads GAGVSQSPRYKVAKRGQDVALRCDPISGHVSLFWYQQALGQGPEFLTYFQNEAQLDKSGLPSDRFFAERPEGSVSTLKIQRTQQEDSAVYLCASTPLGQSNQPQHFGDGTRLSIL.

J is TRBJ2-3 and V is TRBV30, with 9 bases matching TRBD2. The CDR3 sequence is 15 residues long. Looked up from germline, CDR1 is GTSNPN and CDR2 is SVGIG (reference sequence). The CDR3: CATREAGGITDTQYF. The CDR3 region has the DNA TGTGCTACAAGGGAGGCGGGGGGGATCACAGATACGCAGTATTTT.

This chain connects TRBV29-1 to TRBJ2-7; 8 nucleotides match TRBD1. With 6 bases clipped from V and 5 bases from J, the junction kept 9 bases outside the gene matches. Germline V gene lookup returns CDR1 SQVTM and CDR2 ANQGSEA. This CDR3 has 13 amino acids. The CDR3 protein is CSVMTGASDEQYF. The CDR3 coding sequence is TGCAGCGTCATGACAGGGGCAAGCGACGAGCAGTACTTC.

The rearrangement uses TRBV6-1 and TRBJ1-5, with 10 bases that match TRBD1. CDR1 is MNHNS and CDR2 is SASEGT in the germline V gene. The CDR3 covers 14 residues. The V and J ends lost 5 bases and 7 bases, in that order; junction bases with no gene match: 5. The CDR3 sequence is CASSTGTGEQPQHF. CDR3 nucleotides: TGTGCCAGCAGTACCGGGACAGGGGAACAGCCCCAGCATTTT.

This clone was detected only a few times. This chain joins TRBV6-1 and TRBJ2-2; D possibly corresponds to TRBD1 (6 bases). Germline V gives CDR1 MNHNS, CDR2 SASEGT. V lost 6 bases and J lost 6, with 14 bases in between. CDR3 length: 14 residues. In DNA form, the CDR3 reads TGTGCCAGCAGACTACAGGGTACGGCCGGGGAGCTGTTTTTT. This gives the protein CASRLQGTAGELFF.

The chain is built from TRBV27 and TRBJ2-7; possible D gene TRBD1, 6 bases. Germline V gene lookup returns CDR1 MNHEY and CDR2 SMNVEV (reference sequence). The CDR3 loop spans 13 amino acids. The V gene lost 7 bases and the J gene lost 0 bases, with 10 bases spanning the gap. The CDR3, as DNA: TGTGCCAGCATCGGGACAAGCTCCTACGAGCAGTACTTC. It translates to CASIGTSSYEQYF.

This clone was seen more than once but under ten times. V is TRBV2 and J is TRBJ1-5; the D is unclear. V was trimmed by 3 bases and J by 6 bases, leaving 15 bases between them. This CDR3 is built from 15 residues. The V gene's germline CDR1 is SNHLY and CDR2 FYNNEI. The CDR3 here is CASSDKAKRGQPQHF. The CDR3 DNA is TGTGCCAGCAGTGATAAAGCAAAACGGGGTCAGCCCCAGCATTTT.